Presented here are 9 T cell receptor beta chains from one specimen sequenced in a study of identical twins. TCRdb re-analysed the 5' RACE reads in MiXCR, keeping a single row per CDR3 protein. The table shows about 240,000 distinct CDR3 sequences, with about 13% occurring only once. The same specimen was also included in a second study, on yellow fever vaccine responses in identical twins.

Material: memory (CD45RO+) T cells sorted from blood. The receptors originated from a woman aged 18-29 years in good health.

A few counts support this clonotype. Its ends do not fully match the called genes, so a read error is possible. The chain's CDR3 is CTSSKSTGTPSYEQYF. CDR3 coding DNA: TGTACCAGCAGTAAATCGACAGGGACACCCTCCTACGAGCAGTACTTC. The chain uses TRBV6-5 and TRBJ2-7; TRBD1 agrees at 7 bases. CDR3 length: 16 amino acids. Germline assignment: CDR1 MNHEY and CDR2 SVGAGI.

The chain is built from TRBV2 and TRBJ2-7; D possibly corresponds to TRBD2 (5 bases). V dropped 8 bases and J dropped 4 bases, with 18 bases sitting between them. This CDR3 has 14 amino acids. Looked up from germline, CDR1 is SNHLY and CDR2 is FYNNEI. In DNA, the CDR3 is TGTGCCAGCCGGGGTCGGTCAGGCCCTTACGAGCAGTACTTC. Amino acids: CASRGRSGPYEQYF.

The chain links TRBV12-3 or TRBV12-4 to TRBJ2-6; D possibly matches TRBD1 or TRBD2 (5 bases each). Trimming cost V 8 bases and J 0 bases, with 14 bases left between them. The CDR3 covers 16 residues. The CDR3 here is CASGDRRSSGANVLTF. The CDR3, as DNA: TGTGCCAGCGGGGACCGCCGCAGCTCTGGGGCCAACGTCCTGACTTTC.

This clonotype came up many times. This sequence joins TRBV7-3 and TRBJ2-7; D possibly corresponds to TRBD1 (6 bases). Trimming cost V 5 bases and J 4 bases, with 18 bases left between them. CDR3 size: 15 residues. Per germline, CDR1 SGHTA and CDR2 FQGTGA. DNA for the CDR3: TGTGCCAGCAGCCCAGGTCTGGGGGCGAATTACGAGCAGTACTTC. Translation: CASSPGLGANYEQYF.

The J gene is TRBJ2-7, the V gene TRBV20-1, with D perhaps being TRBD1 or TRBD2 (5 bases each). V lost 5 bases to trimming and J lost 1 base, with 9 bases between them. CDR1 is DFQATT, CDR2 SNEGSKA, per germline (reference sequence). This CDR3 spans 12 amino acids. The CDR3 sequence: CSAGDGSYEQYF. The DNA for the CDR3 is TGCAGTGCTGGGGACGGATCCTACGAGCAGTACTTC.

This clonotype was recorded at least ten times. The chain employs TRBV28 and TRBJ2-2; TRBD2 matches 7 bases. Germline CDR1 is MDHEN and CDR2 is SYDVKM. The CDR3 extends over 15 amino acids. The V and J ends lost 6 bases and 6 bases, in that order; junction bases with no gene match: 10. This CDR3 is CASSTGDYDSGELFF. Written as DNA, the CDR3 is TGTGCCAGCAGCACCGGGGACTATGACTCCGGGGAGCTGTTTTTT.

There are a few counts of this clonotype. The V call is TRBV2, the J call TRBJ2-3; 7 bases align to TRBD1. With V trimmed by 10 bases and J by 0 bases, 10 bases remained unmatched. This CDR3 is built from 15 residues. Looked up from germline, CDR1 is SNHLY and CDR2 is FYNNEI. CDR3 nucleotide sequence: TGTGCCACCTCCTCCACAGGGGCGAGCACAGATACGCAGTATTTT. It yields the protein CATSSTGASTDTQYF.

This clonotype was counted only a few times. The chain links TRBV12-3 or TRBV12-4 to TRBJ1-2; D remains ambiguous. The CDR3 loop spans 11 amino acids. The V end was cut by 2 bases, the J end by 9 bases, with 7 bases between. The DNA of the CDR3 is TGTGCCAGCAGTTTAAGTCGCAGCTACACCTTC. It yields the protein CASSLSRSYTF.

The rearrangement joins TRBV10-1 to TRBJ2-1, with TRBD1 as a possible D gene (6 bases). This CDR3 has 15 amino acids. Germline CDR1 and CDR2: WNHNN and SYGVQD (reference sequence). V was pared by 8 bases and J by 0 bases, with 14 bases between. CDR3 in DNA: TGCGCCAGCTCGGGACACCGCGGCTCCTACAATGAGCAGTTCTTC. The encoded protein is CASSGHRGSYNEQFF.